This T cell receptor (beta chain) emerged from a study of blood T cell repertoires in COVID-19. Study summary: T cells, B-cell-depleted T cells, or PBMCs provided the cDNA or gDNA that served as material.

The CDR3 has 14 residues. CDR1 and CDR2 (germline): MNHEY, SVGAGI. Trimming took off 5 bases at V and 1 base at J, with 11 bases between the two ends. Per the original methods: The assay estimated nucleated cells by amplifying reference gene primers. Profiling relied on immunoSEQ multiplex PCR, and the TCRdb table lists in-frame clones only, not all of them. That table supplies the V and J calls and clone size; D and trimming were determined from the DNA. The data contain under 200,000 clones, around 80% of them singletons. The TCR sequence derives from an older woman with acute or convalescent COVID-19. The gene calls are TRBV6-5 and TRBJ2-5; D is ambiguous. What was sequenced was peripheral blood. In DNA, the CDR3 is TGTGCCAGCAGTCCCGCTCTAGGCCAAGAGACCCAGTACTTC. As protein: CASSPALGQETQYF.